Sequencing of this T cell receptor beta chain was carried out in a study of T cell repertoires and HLA-DP antigens. General observations from the study: Against one allele, clones undetected before culture averaged around 40%; against the other, 50% to 65%.

Points on this clone: What it recognizes is unknown.

Amplification used primers for 54 TRBV and 13 TRBJ segments. This table comes from immunoSEQ multiplex PCR, and its TCRdb copy is limited to in-frame clones, with some not included. The table lists 75,000 to 90,000 clones, about 89% of them singletons. The germline CDR1 and CDR2 sequences are SGDLS and YYNGEE. The CDR3 loop spans 16 amino acids. V trimming: 3 bases; J trimming: 7 bases; junction bases outside the gene matches: 14. The chain is built from TRBV9 and TRBJ2-7; 9 bases agree with TRBD2. Sequencing used CD4+ T cells from PBMCs. This TCR derives from a man aged 50 or older in good health and CMV-seronegative. The CDR3 region has the DNA TGTGCCAGCAGCGGGGGTCGAGCGGGAGGCCCGGGAGAGCAGTACTTC. It codes for CASSGGRAGGPGEQYF.